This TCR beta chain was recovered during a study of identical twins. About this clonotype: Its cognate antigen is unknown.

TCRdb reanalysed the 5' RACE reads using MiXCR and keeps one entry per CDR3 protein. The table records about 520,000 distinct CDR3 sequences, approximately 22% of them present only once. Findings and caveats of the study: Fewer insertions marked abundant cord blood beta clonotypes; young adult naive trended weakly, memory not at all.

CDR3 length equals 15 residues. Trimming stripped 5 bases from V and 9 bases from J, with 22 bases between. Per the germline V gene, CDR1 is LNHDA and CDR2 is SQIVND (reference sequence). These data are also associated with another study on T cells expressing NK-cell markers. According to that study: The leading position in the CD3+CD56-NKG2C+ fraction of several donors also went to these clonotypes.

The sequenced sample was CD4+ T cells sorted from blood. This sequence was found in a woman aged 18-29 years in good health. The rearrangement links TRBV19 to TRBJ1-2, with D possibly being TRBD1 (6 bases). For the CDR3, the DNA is TGTGCCAGTAGTCCCTGGGGCACAGGGTGGAATAGCTACACCTTC. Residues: CASSPWGTGWNSYTF. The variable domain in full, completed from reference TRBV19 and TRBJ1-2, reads DGGITQSPKYLFRKEGQNVTLSCEQNLNHDAMYWYRQDPGQGLRLIYYSQIVNDFQKGDIAEGYSVSREKKESFPLTVTSAQKNPTAFYLCASSPWGTGWNSYTFGSGTRLTVV.